A single T cell receptor (beta chain) is shown here with its context. The data originate from a study of T cells expressing NK-cell markers. TCRdb reprocessed the 5' RACE reads and stores each CDR3 protein as one record, lacking DNA. The sample is made up of about 380,000 distinct CDR3 sequences, and the top ten hold roughly 5.5% of it. Germline CDR1 ENHRY, CDR2 SYGVKD. This CDR3 has 15 residues. Sequencing was carried out using blood T cells: a sorted CD56 or NKG2C T cell subset, CD4+ or CD8+ T cells, or bulk PBMC T cells (not recorded which). The rearrangement links TRBV10-3 to TRBJ2-7; checking the TCRdb D call of TRBD2 is not possible without DNA. This sequence was found in a man between 18 and 69 years old in good health. This chain's CDR3 is CAISESSSGGSEQYF.